This T cell receptor (beta chain) was sequenced in a study of cytomegalovirus exposure and HLA in healthy donors. Study-wide context: Findings of an earlier analysis included some 110 million unique TCR beta sequences from 200 million or so T cells. Study-wide results and limits: Another analysis was done later, and it associated around 16,000 TCR beta sequences with HLA alleles at 0.05 false discovery rate.

The germline V gene encodes CDR1 KGHSH and CDR2 LQKENI. V was pared by 3 bases and J by 0 bases, with 7 bases of the junction left unmatched. The CDR3 runs 17 residues. Worth noting for this clone: What it binds is unknown.

PCR amplification relied on 60 Vbeta primers (plus 13 Jbeta primers). The table came from immunoSEQ multiplex PCR; TCRdb's copy has only in-frame clones and leaves some out. The sample includes 130,000 or so clones, approximately 82% of them seen just once. The rearrangement links TRBV18 to TRBJ2-2; TRBD1 aligns across 7 bases. This sequence originates from a man aged 35-49 years in good health and CMV-seronegative. The sample taken for sequencing was PBMCs. CDR3 protein: CASSPQTGSTNTGELFF. CDR3 bases: TGTGCCAGCTCACCCCAGACAGGGTCCACGAACACCGGGGAGCTGTTTTTT.